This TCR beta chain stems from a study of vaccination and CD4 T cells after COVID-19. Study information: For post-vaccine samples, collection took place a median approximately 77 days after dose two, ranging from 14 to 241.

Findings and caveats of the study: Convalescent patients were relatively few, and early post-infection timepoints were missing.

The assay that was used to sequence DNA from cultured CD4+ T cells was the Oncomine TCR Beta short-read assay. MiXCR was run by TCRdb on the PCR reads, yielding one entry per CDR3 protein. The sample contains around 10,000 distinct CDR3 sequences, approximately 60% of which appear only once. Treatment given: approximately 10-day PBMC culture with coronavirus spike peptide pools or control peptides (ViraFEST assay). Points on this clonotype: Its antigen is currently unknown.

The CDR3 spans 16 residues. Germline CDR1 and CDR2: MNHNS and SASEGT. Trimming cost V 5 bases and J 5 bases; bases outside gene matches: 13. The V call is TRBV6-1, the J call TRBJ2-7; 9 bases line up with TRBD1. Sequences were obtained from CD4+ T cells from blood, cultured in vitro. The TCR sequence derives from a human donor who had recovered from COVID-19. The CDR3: CASSLTAGTGLHEQYF. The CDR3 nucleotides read TGTGCCAGCAGTCTCACTGCCGGGACAGGGCTCCACGAGCAGTACTTC.